The T cell receptor beta chain under discussion was sequenced for a study of early T cells in non-severe SARS-CoV-2 infection. Study background: The chains were unpaired, and the sequenced material was bulk RNA from unsorted whole blood. Study findings and constraints: Comparison of clonotypes with VDJdb favored anti-spike CD8 responses while missing private and CD4 specificities.

TCRdb fed the 5' RACE reads into MiXCR, producing one record per CDR3 protein. The table includes approximately 20,000 distinct CDR3 sequences, around 5.7% detected once. About this clonotype: Its antigen is unidentified.

This TCR came from an adult who was a healthcare worker with PCR-confirmed SARS-CoV-2 infection or an uninfected control (not recorded which). Sequencing used whole blood.

The CDR3 DNA sequence: TGTGCCGTAGGACGCACAGATACGCAGTATTTT. Translation gives CAVGRTDTQYF. The rearrangement links TRBV27 to TRBJ2-3, with D uncertain. CDR3 length: 11 amino acids. Germline V gene sequence: CDR1 MNHEY, CDR2 SMNVEV (reference sequence). Trimming took off 11 bases at V and 1 base at J, with 7 bases between the two ends.